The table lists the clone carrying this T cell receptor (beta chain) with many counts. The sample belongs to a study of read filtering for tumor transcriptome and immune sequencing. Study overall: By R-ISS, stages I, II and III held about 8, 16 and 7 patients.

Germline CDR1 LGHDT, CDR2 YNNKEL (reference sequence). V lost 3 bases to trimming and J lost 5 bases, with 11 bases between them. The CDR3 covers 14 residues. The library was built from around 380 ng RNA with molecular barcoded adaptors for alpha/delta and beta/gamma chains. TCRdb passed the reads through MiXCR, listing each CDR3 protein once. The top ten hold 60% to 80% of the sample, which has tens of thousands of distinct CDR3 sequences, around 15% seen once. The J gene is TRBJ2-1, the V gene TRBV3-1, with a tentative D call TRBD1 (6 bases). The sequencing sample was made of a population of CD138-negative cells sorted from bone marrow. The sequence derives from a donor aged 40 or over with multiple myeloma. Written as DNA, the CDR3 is TGTGCCAGCAGCCAGTGGACAGAAAACAATGAGCAGTTCTTC. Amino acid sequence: CASSQWTENNEQFF.